This record concerns one T cell receptor (beta chain) sequence. The sample comes from a study of blood T cell repertoires in COVID-19. Study-wide background: Specimens from acute and convalescent COVID-19 originated in the United States, Italy and Spain. T cells, B-cell-depleted T cells, or PBMCs supplied cDNA or gDNA.

V gave up 0 bases and J gave up 0 bases, with 3 bases separating them. The CDR3 has 14 residues. Germline CDR1 and CDR2: SGHAT and FQNNGV. As processed by the authors: Counts of nucleated cells, estimated from reference gene primer amplification, were obtained. Sequencing used immunoSEQ multiplex PCR; TCRdb keeps in-frame clones, though not all of them. V, J and clone size are taken as reported in that table, and D and trimming were inferred from the DNA itself. The profile covers about 130,000 clones, with 75% to 85% appearing a single time and more than 15% taken by the ten largest. The sequenced material came from peripheral blood. V is TRBV11-2 and J is TRBJ2-1; D not resolved. The source of this sequence is a man aged 80 or over with acute or convalescent COVID-19. The CDR3 DNA follows: TGTGCCAGCAGCTTAGATAGCTCCTACAATGAGCAGTTCTTC. Translating it yields CASSLDSSYNEQFF.